The 9 T cell receptor beta chains listed next were all sequenced from one sample in a study of cytomegalovirus exposure and HLA in healthy donors. Vbeta (60) and Jbeta (13) primers were used in the PCR. Assay: immunoSEQ multiplex PCR; the TCRdb copy retains only in-frame clones and omits some. The sample holds 90,000 or so clones, under 90% seen once. Input material: PBMCs. Receptors originate from a man aged 50 to 59 in good health and CMV-seronegative.

The CDR3 region is CASSPDYYSGNTIYF. In DNA, the CDR3 is TGTGCCAGCTCCCCCGACTATTACTCTGGAAACACCATATATTTT. The chain employs TRBV18 and TRBJ1-3, with D hard to call. Per germline, CDR1 KGHSH and CDR2 LQKENI. This CDR3 has 15 residues. With 6 bases removed from V and 0 bases from J, the gap between germline ends came to 12 bases.

This clone was seen more than once but under ten times. This chain uses TRBV19 with TRBJ2-6; no reliable D call. The CDR3 loop spans 15 amino acids. Germline CDR1 is LNHDA and CDR2 is SQIVND (reference sequence). Trimming stripped 3 bases from V and 0 bases from J, with 6 bases between. The CDR3 is CASSIWASGANVLTF. The CDR3 nucleotides are TGTGCCAGTAGTATCTGGGCCTCTGGGGCCAACGTCCTGACTTTC.

This clone was counted only a few times. The V call is TRBV9, the J call TRBJ2-7; 7 nucleotides match TRBD1. In germline, CDR1 is SGDLS, CDR2 YYNGEE. This CDR3 comprises 15 residues. V shed 0 bases and J 1 base; nucleotides not matched to a gene: 4. CDR3 in DNA: TGTGCCAGCAGCGTAGGACAGGGCCCGTCCTACGAGCAGTACTTC. Translated: CASSVGQGPSYEQYF.

This chain links TRBV7-6 with TRBJ2-3; D gene unclear. Germline V gene sequence: CDR1 SGHVS, CDR2 FNYEAQ. V was cut by 3 bases and J by 2 bases, with 6 bases left in between. CDR3 size: 13 residues. The CDR3 is CASSFTVTDTQYF. CDR3 in DNA: TGTGCCAGCAGCTTTACGGTCACAGATACGCAGTATTTT.

This clone was picked up one time. J is TRBJ2-3 and V is TRBV7-2; TRBD2 is a possible D gene (6 bases). Trimming shortened V by 3 bases and J by 1 base, and 8 bases separated the two germline ends. In germline, CDR1 is SGHTA, CDR2 FQGNSA. CDR3 length equals 14 residues. Here the CDR3 reads CASSLASGTDTQYF. The CDR3 DNA follows: TGTGCCAGCAGCTTGGCTAGCGGCACAGATACGCAGTATTTT.

This chain connects TRBV9 to TRBJ2-7; 8 bases align to TRBD1. The CDR3 covers 14 residues. Trimming at V came to 3 bases and at J to 4 bases, leaving 6 bases not matched to a gene. Germline V gene lookup returns CDR1 SGDLS and CDR2 YYNGEE. This CDR3 is CASSAGQGGYEQYF. The DNA for the CDR3 is TGTGCCAGCAGCGCAGGACAGGGAGGTTACGAGCAGTACTTC.

V usage is TRBV18 and J usage is TRBJ2-1; a weak D match, TRBD1 (5 bases). V was pared by 4 bases and J by 6 bases, with 13 bases between. CDR3 length: 14 residues. Germline-derived CDR1 and CDR2 are KGHSH and LQKENI. The CDR3: CASSRKGVSNEQFF. CDR3 nucleotides: TGTGCCAGCTCACGGAAAGGGGTCAGCAATGAGCAGTTCTTC. Using reference TRBV18 and TRBJ2-1 for the parts outside the CDR3, the full variable domain is NAGVMQNPRHLVRRRGQEARLRCSPMKGHSHVYWYRQLPEEGLKFMVYLQKENIIDESGMPKERFSAEFPKEGPSILRIQQVVRGDSAAYFCASSRKGVSNEQFFGPGTRLTVL.

The chain carries TRBV6-1 and TRBJ1-6, with D perhaps TRBD1 (6 bases). The V end lost 7 bases, the J end lost 10 bases, and 14 bases lay between the germline ends. The CDR3 runs to 13 residues. The germline CDR1 and CDR2 sequences are MNHNS and SASEGT. The CDR3 protein is CASTGQSYSPLHF. The CDR3 DNA is TGTGCCAGCACCGGACAGTCTTACTCACCCCTCCACTTT.

V usage is TRBV9 and J usage is TRBJ2-1; tentatively, D is TRBD2 (5 bases). Trimming left V 4 bases short and J 10 bases short, with 15 bases between. CDR3 length: 13 residues. Germline V gene data show CDR1 as SGDLS and CDR2 as YYNGEE. CDR3 loop: CASSPLTSSEQFF. The CDR3 DNA sequence: TGTGCCAGCAGCCCCCTTACCTCTAGCGAGCAGTTCTTC. The full variable domain, completed using reference TRBV9 and TRBJ2-1, is DSGVTQTPKHLITATGQRVTLRCSPRSGDLSVYWYQQSLDQGLQFLIQYYNGEERAKGNILERFSAQQFPDLHSELNLSSLELGDSALYFCASSPLTSSEQFFGPGTRLTVL.